This T cell receptor beta chain was obtained from a study of patients and donors after allogeneic stem cell transplantation. There are a few counts of this clonotype. TCRdb re-derived calls from the RT-PCR reads in MiXCR, one entry per CDR3 protein. The sample consists of approximately 200,000 distinct CDR3 sequences, about 14% of them appearing once. This receptor was obtained from a human donor who was either an allogeneic HSCT recipient or a stem cell or donor lymphocyte infusion donor (not recorded which). It is not recorded whose cells these are; they may come from a transplant donor. What was sequenced was blood, either unsorted or a sorted T cell fraction (not recorded which).

The CDR3 region is CASSGASSYNEQFF. In nucleotides, the CDR3 is TGTGCCAGCAGTGGGGCTAGCTCCTACAATGAGCAGTTCTTC. The rearrangement joins TRBV7-2 to TRBJ2-1; TRBD1 is a possible D gene (5 bases). The CDR3 length is 14 residues. The V and J ends lost 6 bases and 0 bases respectively, with 9 bases between them. Germline V CDR1 and CDR2: SGHTA, FQGNSA.